The clone carrying this TCR beta chain occurred many times. Antigen specificity is unknown. The sample originates from a study of identical twins. Overall study results and limits: Out-of-frame TCR alpha sharing in monozygotic twins exceeded recombination model predictions.

Template switching added a universal primer site, and cDNA bore unique molecular identifiers. TCRdb re-analysed the 5' RACE reads in MiXCR, keeping a single row per CDR3 protein. The table records approximately 590,000 distinct CDR3 sequences, 9.6% of them present only once. V dropped 7 bases and J dropped 0 bases, with 21 bases sitting between them. The CDR3 sequence is 17 residues long. Germline CDR1 and CDR2: SGHAT and FQNNGV. This sample also belongs to another study, concerning yellow fever vaccine responses in identical twins. This second report adds: Convergence reportedly seemed to mark part of the twins' vaccine T cell response, with personalization marking the rest.

The chain joins TRBV11-2 to TRBJ1-2; D call uncertain. Sequencing was done on a sample of PBMCs. The receptor was isolated from a woman between 18 and 29 years old in good health. Here the CDR3 DNA reads TGTGCCAGCACCCGGGCGAGGTTTGCAAATACTAACTATGGCTACACCTTC. It encodes CASTRARFANTNYGYTF.